A single sample gave rise to the 32 T cell receptor beta chains below, sequenced in a study of beta chain features in type 1 diabetes. Overall study results and limits: Shorter TCRB CDR3s, moderately but significantly so, were found in Type 1 diabetes patients in all four CD4+ subsets.

The investigators reverse transcribed all of the isolated RNA, so they sequenced expressed TCRB transcripts. Sequenced by immunoSEQ multiplex PCR; TCRdb stores in-frame clones only, minus some. In the table there are a few hundred thousand clones, over 8.5% of which are singletons. Their antigen targets remain unknown. Sequences were obtained from central memory CD4+ T cells from blood. The receptor source for this set is a man aged 30-40 years with type 1 diabetes.

This sequence joins TRBV6-4 and TRBJ2-6, with TRBD2 identical over 7 bases. Germline loops: CDR1 MRHNA, CDR2 SNTAGT. The CDR3 has 14 residues. V shed 6 bases and J 5 bases; nucleotides not matched to a gene: 4. This CDR3 is CASSREVWANVLTF. CDR3 in DNA: TGTGCCAGCAGCCGGGAGGTCTGGGCCAACGTCCTGACTTTC.

V is TRBV11-2 and J is TRBJ2-2, with TRBD2 matching 11 bases. V lost 5 bases and J lost 6; bases outside the gene matches: 8. From germline, CDR1 is SGHAT and CDR2 FQNNGV. The length of the CDR3 is 16 residues. CDR3 nucleotides: TGTGCCAGCAGCCAAGTACTAGCGGGAGCGCCCGGGGAGCTGTTTTTT. It specifies CASSQVLAGAPGELFF.

This clone was counted a few times. The chain's CDR3 is CASRRVPGRNSNQPQHF. CDR3 DNA sequence: TGTGCCAGTAGACGGGTCCCGGGACGTAATAGCAATCAGCCCCAGCATTTT. The chain links TRBV19 to TRBJ1-5; TRBD1 is a possible D gene (5 bases). The V gene's germline CDR1 is LNHDA and CDR2 SQIVND (reference sequence). There are 17 residues in the CDR3. Trimming removed 6 bases from V and 0 bases from J, with 18 bases in between. The full variable domain, in which reference TRBV19 and TRBJ1-5 provide the parts outside the CDR3, is DGGITQSPKYLFRKEGQNVTLSCEQNLNHDAMYWYRQDPGQGLRLIYYSQIVNDFQKGDIAEGYSVSREKKESFPLTVTSAQKNPTAFYLCASRRVPGRNSNQPQHFGDGTRLSIL.

This clone was seen ten or more times. This sequence joins TRBV10-3 and TRBJ2-3; 7 nucleotides match TRBD1. J lost 0 bases, V lost 7 bases, and 1 base had no gene match. The CDR3 has 13 residues. Germline V gene sequence: CDR1 ENHRY, CDR2 SYGVKD. The CDR3 protein is CAIKGQSTDTQYF. CDR3 nucleotides: TGTGCCATCAAGGGACAGAGCACAGATACGCAGTATTTT.

This clone was observed many times. The limits of the CDR3 on the DNA are not certain, so only TCRdb's listed CDR3 is given. J is TRBJ2-3 and V is TRBV29-1; the table gives TRBD2 as D, unverified against the DNA. The CDR3 is 11 amino acids in total, end residues counted. Germline values: CDR1 SQVTM, CDR2 ANQGSEA. Here the CDR3 reads CSVAVGTSGYF.

This chain uses TRBV6-1 with TRBJ1-1, with a tentative D call TRBD1 (5 bases). With 7 bases removed from V and 3 bases from J, the gap between germline ends came to 15 bases. The CDR3 contains 14 residues. Germline loops: CDR1 MNHNS, CDR2 SASEGT. CDR3 loop: CASNGQGRDTEAFF. CDR3 DNA: TGTGCCAGCAACGGGCAGGGTAGGGACACTGAAGCTTTCTTT.

The chain links TRBV5-4 to TRBJ2-7, with D possibly TRBD2 on 7 matching bases. This CDR3 contains 14 residues. V lost 3 bases, J lost 6 bases, and 16 bases lay in between. Germline lookup yields CDR1 SGHNT and CDR2 YYREEE (reference sequence). The CDR3 bases are TGTGCCAGCAGCTGGCAAGGGGGGGCCGGCGAGCAGTACTTC. Its protein is CASSWQGGAGEQYF.

This clone was seen a handful of times. The chain is built from TRBV7-6 and TRBJ2-5; TRBD1 matches 8 bases. The J call could be wrong; TRBJ2-7 is a better fit for the DNA end. CDR1 SGHVS and CDR2 FNYEAQ come from the germline V gene. The CDR3 length is 14 residues. The CDR3 region is CASRMGQDTYEQYF. In nucleotides, the CDR3 is TGTGCCAGCAGAATGGGACAGGACACTTACGAGCAGTACTTC.

The chain is built from TRBV7-2 and TRBJ1-1; the D is unclear. Trimming removed 5 bases from V and 4 bases from J, with 5 bases in between. The CDR3 is made up of 11 amino acids. Germline CDR1 is SGHTA and CDR2 is FQGNSA. CDR3 residues: CASSPFTEAFF. CDR3 nucleotides: TGTGCCAGCAGCCCCTTCACTGAAGCTTTCTTT.

This clone was counted between two and nine times. V gene TRBV9 combines with J gene TRBJ2-1; perhaps TRBD2 as D (5 bases). V lost 0 bases and J 9 bases, leaving 13 bases between the germline ends. CDR1 and CDR2 (germline): SGDLS, YYNGEE. This CDR3 comprises 14 residues. CDR3 in amino acids: CASSVGEPWSEQFF. The CDR3 DNA follows: TGTGCCAGCAGCGTAGGGGAGCCCTGGAGTGAGCAGTTCTTC.

In this sample, this clone turned up a few times. This sequence joins TRBV27 and TRBJ1-2; D not certain. The CDR3 consists of 13 residues. Trimming removed 2 bases at V and 1 base at J, with 5 bases between. Germline CDR1 reads MNHEY; CDR2 reads SMNVEV (reference sequence). The CDR3 is CASSLQNNYGYTF. CDR3 nucleotide sequence: TGTGCCAGCAGTTTACAAAATAACTATGGCTACACCTTC.

This clone was picked up many times. The chain couples TRBV7-9 to TRBJ2-4, with 8 positions matching TRBD1. Per the germline V gene, CDR1 is SEHNR and CDR2 is FQNEAQ (reference sequence). V lost 5 bases and J lost 8; bases outside the gene matches: 11. The CDR3 runs 15 residues. This CDR3 reads CASSTTTGAQDIQYF. In DNA, the CDR3 is TGTGCCAGCAGCACGACGACAGGGGCCCAGGACATTCAGTACTTC. The full variable domain, with the rest looked up from reference TRBV7-9 and TRBJ2-4, is DTGVSQNPRHKITKRGQNVTFRCDPISEHNRLYWYRQTLGQGPEFLTYFQNEAQLEKSRLLSDRFSAERPKGSFSTLEIQRTEQGDSAMYLCASSTTTGAQDIQYFGAGTRLSVL.

The genes are TRBV2 and TRBJ1-3; 7 positions match TRBD1. The trim removed 6 bases at V and 0 bases at J, leaving 8 bases unmatched. From germline, CDR1 is SNHLY and CDR2 FYNNEI. This CDR3 region has 16 residues. The CDR3 reads CASSLDRVYSGNTIYF. CDR3 bases: TGTGCCAGCAGCCTTGACAGGGTCTACTCTGGAAACACCATATATTTT.

The chain links TRBV2 to TRBJ2-2; D tentatively reads TRBD1 or TRBD2 (5 bases each). V was shortened by 8 bases and J by 0 bases, with 10 bases between the two germline ends. Germline V gene lookup returns CDR1 SNHLY and CDR2 FYNNEI. This CDR3 has 14 residues. CDR3 DNA sequence: TGTGCCAGCCAAGAGGGACCGAACACCGGGGAGCTGTTTTTT. Its translation is CASQEGPNTGELFF.

This clone was observed a few times. The chain is built from TRBV5-4 and TRBJ1-1, with 8 nucleotides matching TRBD1. Losses at the gene ends were 6 bases for V and 4 bases for J; bases not matched to a gene: 8. The germline V gene has CDR1 SGHNT and CDR2 YYREEE (reference sequence). This CDR3 contains 14 residues. CDR3 DNA: TGTGCCAGCACCAAGTCTACAGGGGGCACTGAAGCTTTCTTT. Amino acid sequence: CASTKSTGGTEAFF.

This chain connects TRBV29-1 to TRBJ2-7; no definite D call. V was shortened by 5 bases and J by 3 bases, with 11 bases between the two germline ends. The CDR3 is 12 residues long. In germline, CDR1 is SQVTM, CDR2 ANQGSEA. The CDR3 DNA sequence: TGCAGCGTTTCCACCCCCGGCTACGAGCAGTACTTC. Encoded protein: CSVSTPGYEQYF.

There are a few counts of this clone. The J gene is TRBJ2-3, the V gene TRBV10-3; 11 positions agree with TRBD1. The germline V gene has CDR1 ENHRY and CDR2 SYGVKD. The trim removed 4 bases at V and 3 bases at J, leaving 3 bases unmatched. This CDR3 has 15 residues. CDR3: CAISGTGGSTDTQYF. CDR3 DNA sequence: TGTGCCATCAGTGGGACAGGGGGCTCGACAGATACGCAGTATTTT.

The V and J genes are TRBV29-1 and TRBJ2-3, with D unclear. Trimming removed 0 bases at V and 1 base at J, with 5 bases between. Per the germline V gene, CDR1 is SQVTM and CDR2 is ANQGSEA. CDR3 size: 13 residues. DNA of the CDR3: TGCAGCGTTGAAGAGGGCGGCACAGATACGCAGTATTTT. It is translated as CSVEEGGTDTQYF.

Written as DNA, the CDR3 is TGTGCCAGCTCACGGACAGGGAAAGAGACCCAGTACTTC. Its translation is CASSRTGKETQYF. The J gene is TRBJ2-5, the V gene TRBV18, with 8 bases fitting TRBD1. The CDR3 is made up of 13 amino acids. Losses at the gene ends were 4 bases for V and 3 bases for J; bases not matched to a gene: 1. In germline, CDR1 is KGHSH, CDR2 LQKENI.

This clone has more than one count but fewer than ten. The rearrangement joins TRBV6-1 to TRBJ2-2; the D gene is possibly TRBD2 (6 bases). Germline lookup yields CDR1 MNHNS and CDR2 SASEGT. The V end was cut by 6 bases, the J end by 1 base, with 9 bases between. The CDR3 consists of 14 residues. The CDR3 protein is CASRDYGNTGELFF. For the CDR3, the DNA is TGTGCCAGCAGGGACTATGGGAACACCGGGGAGCTGTTTTTT.

There are many counts of this clone. CDR3 residues: CASTTGFDTEAFF. The CDR3 bases are TGTGCCAGCACCACAGGGTTTGACACTGAAGCTTTCTTT. This sequence joins TRBV7-8 and TRBJ1-1; D might be TRBD1 (6 bases). With 7 bases removed from V and 3 bases from J, the gap between germline ends came to 12 bases. Germline CDR1 SGHVS, CDR2 FQNEAQ. The CDR3 sequence is 13 residues long.

The chain has TRBV10-2 and TRBJ1-1; possibly TRBD1 for D (5 bases). Trimming pared 2 bases from V and 7 bases from J, leaving 11 bases between. Germline-derived CDR1 and CDR2 are WSHSY and SAAADI. This CDR3 region has 13 residues. The CDR3 loop is CASSEVGVGEAFF. DNA of the CDR3: TGCGCCAGCAGTGAGGTGGGGGTCGGTGAAGCTTTCTTT.

In its sample, this clone was seen a few times. The chain is built from TRBV30 and TRBJ2-7; 9 nucleotides match TRBD1. The CDR3 totals 17 residues. The V gene end was trimmed by 2 bases and the J gene end by 3 bases; junction bases not matched to a gene: 14. CDR1 and CDR2 from the germline V gene are GTSNPN and SVGIG (reference sequence). The CDR3 nucleotides read TGTGCCTGGAGTCCCTGGGGGGGAGGGGACAGGGACTACGAGCAGTACTTC. Translating it yields CAWSPWGGGDRDYEQYF.

A few counts support this clone. This chain links TRBV4-3 with TRBJ2-2; D possibly corresponds to TRBD2 (6 bases). Deletions cut 5 bases from V and 5 bases from J, with 12 bases between. The CDR3 extends over 14 amino acids. CDR1 LGHNA and CDR2 YSLEER come from the germline V gene. The DNA for the CDR3 is TGCGCCAGCAGCGGACTACTAGCAACCGGGGAGCTGTTTTTT. Amino acids: CASSGLLATGELFF.

In this sample, this clone turned up a few times. The chain recombines TRBV11-2 with TRBJ2-5; 11 bases map to TRBD2. Trimming removed 1 base from V and 1 base from J; junction bases left unmatched: 5. This CDR3 has 17 residues. The germline V gene has CDR1 SGHAT and CDR2 FQNNGV. The CDR3 bases are TGTGCCAGCAGCTTAGTTTCACTAGCGGGAGCCCAAGAGACCCAGTACTTC. The encoded protein is CASSLVSLAGAQETQYF.

This clone was observed many times. V gene TRBV30 combines with J gene TRBJ2-1; D call uncertain. V lost 0 bases and J lost 7, with 4 bases in between. Germline assignment: CDR1 GTSNPN and CDR2 SVGIG (reference sequence). This CDR3 region has 11 residues. The CDR3 here is CAWSVGNEQFF. DNA of the CDR3: TGTGCCTGGAGTGTAGGGAATGAGCAGTTCTTC. The complete variable domain, with remaining parts taken from reference TRBV30 and TRBJ2-1, reads SQTIHQWPATLVQPVGSPLSLECTVEGTSNPNLYWYRQAAGRGLQLLFYSVGIGQISSEVPQNLSASRPQDRQFILSSKKLLLSDSGFYLCAWSVGNEQFFGPGTRLTVL.

This clone turned up a few times. V usage is TRBV7-3 and J usage is TRBJ2-3, with D hard to call. The CDR3 length is 14 residues. The germline CDR1 and CDR2 sequences are SGHTA and FQGTGA. The V end was cut by 0 bases, the J end by 3 bases, with 7 bases between. The CDR3, as DNA: TGTGCCAGCAGCTTAACTGTTGGGACAGATACGCAGTATTTT. Its translation: CASSLTVGTDTQYF.

The chain has TRBV7-3 and TRBJ2-7; D possibly matches TRBD1 or TRBD2 (5 bases each). V was cut by 5 bases and J by 9 bases, with 11 bases left in between. The CDR3 has 11 residues. Germline CDR1 SGHTA, CDR2 FQGTGA. DNA for the CDR3: TGTGCCAGCAGCCTAGGGACGTCGCAGTACTTC. This sequence encodes CASSLGTSQYF. Using reference TRBV7-3 and TRBJ2-7 for the parts outside the CDR3, the full variable domain is GAGVSQTPSNKVTEKGKYVELRCDPISGHTALYWYRQSLGQGPEFLIYFQGTGAADDSGLPNDRFFAVRPEGSVSTLKIQRTERGDSAVYLCASSLGTSQYFGPGTRLTVT.

There are a few counts of this clone. The junction departs from the called germline gene at one end, perhaps through a read error. This same CDR3 is encoded by further DNA sequences in the sample. CDR3 DNA sequence: TGCGCCAGCAGCTTAGTTAGGGGGCAAGAGACCCAGTACTTC. It yields the protein CASSLVRGQETQYF. The chain is built from TRBV7-2 and TRBJ2-5; tentative D call: TRBD1 (6 bases). There are 14 residues in the CDR3. Germline CDR1 is SGHTA and CDR2 is FQGNSA.

This chain uses TRBV7-2 with TRBJ2-6, with D hard to call. The CDR3 extends over 14 amino acids. Trimming left V 3 bases short and J 4 bases short, with 7 bases between. Per germline, CDR1 SGHTA and CDR2 FQGNSA. CDR3 sequence reads: CASSLDRGANVLTF. The DNA for the CDR3 is TGTGCCAGCAGCTTGGATCGCGGGGCCAACGTCCTGACTTTC.

The chain couples TRBV7-9 to TRBJ2-7; 15 bases fit TRBD2. The CDR3 is made up of 18 amino acids. From germline, CDR1 is SEHNR and CDR2 FQNEAQ (reference sequence). V shed 3 bases, J shed 3 bases, and the junction held 9 bases outside the gene matches. Here the CDR3 DNA reads TGTGCCAGCAGCTTCGGACTAGCGGGAGGGCAACTAGACTACGAGCAGTACTTC. This codes for CASSFGLAGGQLDYEQYF. Variable domain in full (rest from reference TRBV7-9 and TRBJ2-7): DTGVSQNPRHKITKRGQNVTFRCDPISEHNRLYWYRQTLGQGPEFLTYFQNEAQLEKSRLLSDRFSAERPKGSFSTLEIQRTEQGDSAMYLCASSFGLAGGQLDYEQYFGPGTRLTVT.

Only a few counts were recorded for this clone. The chain combines TRBV4-1 with TRBJ1-5; no firm D call. This CDR3 has 15 amino acids. Germline lookup yields CDR1 MGHRA and CDR2 YSYEKL. Trimming removed 0 bases from V and 3 bases from J, with 9 bases in between. CDR3 sequence: CASSQDVPFNQPQHF. The CDR3 DNA sequence: TGCGCCAGCAGCCAAGATGTACCTTTCAATCAGCCCCAGCATTTT.